This T cell receptor beta chain was sequenced in a study of post-analysis software for immune sequencing data (dated by TCRdb to the mid-2010s). Turning to the overall study: Relapsing-remitting, secondary progressive and progressive-relapsing multiple sclerosis were recorded as disease courses, and subtype annotation was lacking for some patients. A subset of samples was prepared in parallel using single-end sample barcoding, then pooled and co-amplified after Illumina adapter ligation. Patient repertoires were compared against ten to eleven previously published healthy control repertoires from donors aged roughly 6 to 28 years. Paper-wide results and their limitations: Significantly higher frequencies in patients than in controls were found for about five TRBV segments, including TRBV5-6, TRBV5-1 and TRBV20-1. The control group was slightly older than the multiple sclerosis patient group. Direct clustering with F measure revealed strong co-clustering of samples prepared in the same batch, which led to a batch-effect correction. Compared with controls, multiple sclerosis patients had significantly lower normalized Chao1 diversity, a finding suggesting substantial peripheral T-cell clonal expansion.

Library method: PCR. These reads were obtained on an Illumina HiSeq 2500. Unique molecular identifiers were incorporated into TCR beta cDNA libraries to reduce PCR and sequencing biases. Every 1 to 10 million input T cells yielded approximately 500,000 cDNA molecules, meaning each molecule approximated one T cell. Patient libraries were prepared and sequenced with the same protocol used for the earlier healthy control dataset. Within a given batch, samples were prepared together, multiplexed and sequenced on the same HiSeq lane. On the study's bioinformatics: Raw barcoded reads were processed with MIGEC, discarding single-read molecular identifier groups before consensus assembly and CDR3 extraction. Clonotype tables were post-analysed with VDJtools, normalizing diversity by down-sampling all datasets to the smallest sample size. To correct batch-related cross-sample contamination, repertoire overlap clustering matched CDR3 amino acid sequences but not nucleotide sequences. TCRdb's own reprocessing of the public reads used fastp at Q25 and MiXCR and kept productive beta chains. One record per CDR3 amino acid sequence lists the most common genes and DNA. The V and J calls reflect TCRdb's pipeline rather than the authors' work. The sample table shows approximately 630,000 distinct CDR3 sequences, and 55% to 60% are seen once. About 11% of the sample is held by the ten biggest clonotypes.

To demonstrate the VDJtools post-analysis software, the study profiled TCR beta repertoires from the peripheral blood of approximately twelve young patients with multiple sclerosis. Multiple sclerosis patients were children and adolescents aged about 6 to 15 years. In regard to this clonotype: This receptor's antigen is unknown. No much larger clone exists at a distance of one base, and base qualities are not known.

Looking up the germline V gene yields CDR1 LGHNA and CDR2 YSLEER. Here V drops 1 base and J drops 10 bases, and the junction holds 15 bases not matched to any gene. The cysteine opens and the phenylalanine closes a CDR3 of 17 amino acids. Just CDR3 DNA is preserved here, 51 bases in frame from base 1. The sequence came from a girl aged 2 to 10 with multiple sclerosis. The sample consisted of blood. The rearranged chain carries TRBV4-3 and TRBJ2-3, and TRBD1 aligns with 9 junction nucleotides. The nucleotide sequence reads TGCGCCAGCAGCCAAGTCTGGACAGGGGATTATATTGGTGCGCAGTATTTT. Its coded protein is CASSQVWTGDYIGAQYF.